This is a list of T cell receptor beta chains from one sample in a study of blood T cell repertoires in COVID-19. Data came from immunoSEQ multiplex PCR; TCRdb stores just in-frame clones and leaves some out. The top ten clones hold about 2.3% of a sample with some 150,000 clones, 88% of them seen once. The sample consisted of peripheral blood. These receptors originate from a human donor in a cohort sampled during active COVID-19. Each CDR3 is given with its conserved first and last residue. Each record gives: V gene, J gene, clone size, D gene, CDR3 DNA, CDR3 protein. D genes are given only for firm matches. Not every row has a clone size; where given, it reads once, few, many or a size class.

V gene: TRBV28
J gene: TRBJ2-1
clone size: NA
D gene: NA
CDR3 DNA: TGTGCCAGCAGTTTAATCGGTAGACGGAGCTCCTACAATGAGCAGTTCTTC
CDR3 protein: CASSLIGRRSSYNEQFF

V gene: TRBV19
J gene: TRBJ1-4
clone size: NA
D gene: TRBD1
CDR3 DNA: TGTGCCAGTAGGAGCCAGGGGGGTATTAATGAAAAACTGTTTTTT
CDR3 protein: CASRSQGGINEKLFF

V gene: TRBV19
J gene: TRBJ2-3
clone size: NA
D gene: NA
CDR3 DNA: TGTGCCAGTAGTATGGGGGCCCCACTTTTAGATACGCAGTATTTT
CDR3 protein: CASSMGAPLLDTQYF

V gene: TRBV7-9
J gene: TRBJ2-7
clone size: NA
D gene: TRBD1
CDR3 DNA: TGTGCCAGCAGCCACGAGGGACAGGGGGGCGAGCAGTACTTC
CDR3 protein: CASSHEGQGGEQYF

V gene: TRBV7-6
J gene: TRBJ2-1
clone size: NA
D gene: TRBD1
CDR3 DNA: TGTGCCAGCAGCCGGGACAGGTACAATGAGCAGTTCTTC
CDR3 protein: CASSRDRYNEQFF

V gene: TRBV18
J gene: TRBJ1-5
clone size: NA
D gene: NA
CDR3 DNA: TGTGCCAGCTCCAAGGGGGAGGGCGCCCCCTCGAATCAGCCCCAGCATTTT
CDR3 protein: CASSKGEGAPSNQPQHF

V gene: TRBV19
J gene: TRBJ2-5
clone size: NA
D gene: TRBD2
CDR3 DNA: TGTGCCAGTAGTATGGGCCAGCGGGGGGGAGGTCTAGGAGAGACCCAGTACTTC
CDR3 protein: CASSMGQRGGGLGETQYF

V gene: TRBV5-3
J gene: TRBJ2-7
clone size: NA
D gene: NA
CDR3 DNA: TGTGCCAGAATTACCGGGGACATACTTTCCTTTTCCTACGAGCAGTACTTC
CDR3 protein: CARITGDILSFSYEQYF

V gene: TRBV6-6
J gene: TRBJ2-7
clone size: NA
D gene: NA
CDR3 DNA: TGTGCCAGCAGACTAACAGGTCGCGAGCAGTACTTC
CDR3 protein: CASRLTGREQYF

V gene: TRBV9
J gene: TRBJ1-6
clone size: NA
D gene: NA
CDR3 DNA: TGTGCCAGCAGCGTAGGTCGCAGGGATAATTCACCCCTCCACTTT
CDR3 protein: CASSVGRRDNSPLHF

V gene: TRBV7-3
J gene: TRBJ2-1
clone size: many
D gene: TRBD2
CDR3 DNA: TGTGCCAGCAGCTTATTAGGAGCGGGGGGATACAATGAGCAGTTCTTC
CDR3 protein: CASSLLGAGGYNEQFF

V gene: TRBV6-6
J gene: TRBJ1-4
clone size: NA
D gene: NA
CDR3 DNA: TGTGCCAGCAGTTACCCCCCCGAGGATGAAAAACTGTTTTTT
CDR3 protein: CASSYPPEDEKLFF

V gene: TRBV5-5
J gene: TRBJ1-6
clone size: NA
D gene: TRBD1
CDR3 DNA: TGTGCCAGCAACGGACAGGGGGCATCACCCCTCCACTTT
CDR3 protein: CASNGQGASPLHF

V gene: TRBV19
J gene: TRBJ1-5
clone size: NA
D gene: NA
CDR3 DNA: TGTGCCAGTAGGACGGGTAGCAATCAGCCCCAGCATTTT
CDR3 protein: CASRTGSNQPQHF

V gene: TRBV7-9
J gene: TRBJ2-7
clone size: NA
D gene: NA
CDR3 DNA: TGTGCCAGCAGCTTATCCCTAGTGGGTCCCCTGGAGCAGTACTTC
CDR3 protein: CASSLSLVGPLEQYF

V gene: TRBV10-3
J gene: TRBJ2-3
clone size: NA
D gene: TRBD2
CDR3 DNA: TGTGCCATCAGAGTAGCGGGGGGTCCAGATACGCAGTATTTT
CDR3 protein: CAIRVAGGPDTQYF

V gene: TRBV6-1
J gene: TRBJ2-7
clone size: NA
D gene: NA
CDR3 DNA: TGTGCCAGCAGTGAAGCGCTTGGGGCTTCGTACGAGCAGTACTTC
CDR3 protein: CASSEALGASYEQYF

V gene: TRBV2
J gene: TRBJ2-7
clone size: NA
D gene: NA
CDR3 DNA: TGTGCCAGCAGTACATCGGGACTTACAAAGGGGGAGCAGTACTTC
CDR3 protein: CASSTSGLTKGEQYF

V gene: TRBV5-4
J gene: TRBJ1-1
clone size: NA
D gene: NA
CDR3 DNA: TGTGCCAGCAGCCGTGGGGGGGACACCATCCGTGAAGCTTTCTTT
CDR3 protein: CASSRGGDTIREAFF

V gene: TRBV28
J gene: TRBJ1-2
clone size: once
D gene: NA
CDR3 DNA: TGTGCCAGCAGCCCGCCCCAGGTCAACTATGGCTACACCTTC
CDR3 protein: CASSPPQVNYGYTF

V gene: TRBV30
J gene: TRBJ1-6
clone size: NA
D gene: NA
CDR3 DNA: TGTGCCTGGAGTCTGCAACCTACTAATTCACCCCTCCACTTT
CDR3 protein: CAWSLQPTNSPLHF

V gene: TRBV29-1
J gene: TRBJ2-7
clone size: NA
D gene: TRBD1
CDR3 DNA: TGCAGCGTTGAAGAAGTACAGGGGGAGCAGTACTTC
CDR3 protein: CSVEEVQGEQYF

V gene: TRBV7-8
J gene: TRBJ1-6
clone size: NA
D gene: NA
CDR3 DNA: TGTGCCAGCAGCCTCGACAGTCCGAGCTCCTATAATTCACCCCTCCACTTT
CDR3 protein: CASSLDSPSSYNSPLHF

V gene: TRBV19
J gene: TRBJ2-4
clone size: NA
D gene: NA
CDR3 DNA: TGTGCCAGTAGTACCGCAGAGGGAGAAAGCATTCAGTACTTC
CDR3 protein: CASSTAEGESIQYF

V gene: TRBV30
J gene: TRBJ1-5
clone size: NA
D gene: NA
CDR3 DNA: TGTGCCTGGAGTGCACAGGGTGGTCAGCCCCAGCATTTT
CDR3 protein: CAWSAQGGQPQHF

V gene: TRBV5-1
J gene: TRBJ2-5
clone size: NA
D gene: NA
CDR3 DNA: TGCGCCAGCAGTTTCCAGGGACAAGAGACCCAGTACTTC
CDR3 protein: CASSFQGQETQYF

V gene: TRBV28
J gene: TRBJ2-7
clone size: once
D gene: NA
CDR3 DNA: TGTGCCAGCAGTTTATTTAACGAGCAGTACTTC
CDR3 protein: CASSLFNEQYF

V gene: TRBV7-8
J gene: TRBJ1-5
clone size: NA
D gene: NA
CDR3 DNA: TGTGCCAGCAGCTTATCGGGGTTTTCGGGGGTCCAGCCCCAGCATTTT
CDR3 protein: CASSLSGFSGVQPQHF

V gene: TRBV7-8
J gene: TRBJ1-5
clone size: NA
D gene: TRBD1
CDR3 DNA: TGTGCCAGCAGCCCGGCCGGACAGGGGGCTCGTCAGCCCCAGCATTTT
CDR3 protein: CASSPAGQGARQPQHF

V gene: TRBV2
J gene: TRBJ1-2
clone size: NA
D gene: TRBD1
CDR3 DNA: TGTGCCAGCAGGGGGGACAGGGGGTATGGCTACACCTTC
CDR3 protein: CASRGDRGYGYTF

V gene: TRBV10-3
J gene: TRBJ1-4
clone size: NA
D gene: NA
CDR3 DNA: TGTGCCATCAGCTCAGGGGTAACTAATGAAAAACTGTTTTTT
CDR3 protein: CAISSGVTNEKLFF

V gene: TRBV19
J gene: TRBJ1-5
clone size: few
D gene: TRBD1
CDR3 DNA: TGTGCCAGTACCGCGGACAGGGATCATCCCCAGCATTTT
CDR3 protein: CASTADRDHPQHF